These 20 T cell receptor beta chains share one sample of origin, sequenced in a study of blood T cells in healthy people across ages (dated by TCRdb to between 2014 and 2017). Receptors were amplified or captured by 5' RACE. Sequencing used an Illumina HiSeq 2500. A second PCR of roughly 6 to 11 cycles was performed with a sample-barcoded 5' primer and a J-beta primer mix. TCRdb trimmed public reads at Q25 via fastp, called clones via MiXCR and kept in-frame beta chains. Under each unique CDR3 protein, matching rows form one entry showing the most common genes and DNA. The sample table shows about 760,000 distinct CDR3 sequences, and approximately 60% are seen once. The ten biggest clones cover roughly 24% of the sample. Source material: blood. The receptor set was obtained from a man aged 35-49 years in good health.

This clonotype was seen a single time. The chain has TRBV6-2 or TRBV6-3 and TRBJ2-7, with TRBD2 matching 11 bases. The CDR3 is 16 residues long. Germline V gene data show CDR1 as MNHEY and CDR2 as SVGEGT. V trimming: 3 bases; J trimming: 4 bases; junction bases outside the gene matches: 8. In nucleotides, the CDR3 is TGTGCCAGCAGTTATTTCCCGGGACTAGCGGCGTACGAGCAGTACTTC. Translating it yields CASSYFPGLAAYEQYF.

V usage is TRBV18 and J usage is TRBJ1-2; TRBD1 matches 7 bases. Germline values: CDR1 KGHSH, CDR2 LQKENI. The trim removed 4 bases at V and 4 bases at J, leaving 9 bases unmatched. The CDR3 totals 15 residues. Here the CDR3 reads CASSLGQENFYGYTF. The DNA for the CDR3 is TGTGCCAGCTCACTCGGACAGGAAAACTTCTATGGCTACACCTTC.

The gene calls are TRBV5-1 and TRBJ2-7, with 8 bases that match TRBD2. The CDR3 is made up of 16 amino acids. The junction had 12 bases not matched to a gene; V was cut back by 3 bases and J by 4 bases. Germline V gene sequence: CDR1 SGHRS, CDR2 YFSETQ. CDR3 DNA: TGCGCCAGCAGCTCTACCGAAACTAGCGGTCGATACGAGCAGTACTTC. This sequence encodes CASSSTETSGRYEQYF.

V and J are TRBV6-6 and TRBJ2-7; D is possibly TRBD1 (6 bases). This CDR3 spans 16 amino acids. V shed 6 bases and J shed 6 bases, with 24 bases lying between them. Germline V gene lookup returns CDR1 MNHNY and CDR2 SVGAGI (reference sequence). CDR3 in DNA: TGTGCCAGCAGCCACCCGGGGAAACAGGGTTCAAGCGAGCAGTACTTC. This codes for CASSHPGKQGSSEQYF.

The chain has TRBV27 and TRBJ1-1; 7 bases fit TRBD1. V was clipped by 0 bases and J by 4 bases; unmatched bases: 5. Germline-derived CDR1 and CDR2 are MNHEY and SMNVEV (reference sequence). The CDR3 is 15 amino acids. The CDR3, as DNA: TGTGCCAGCAGTTTATCGGCACAGGGGATCACTGAAGCTTTCTTT. Protein product: CASSLSAQGITEAFF.

This clonotype has just a few counts. V is TRBV6-1 and J is TRBJ2-7; no firm D call. V was pared by 2 bases and J by 2 bases, with 16 bases between. The CDR3 is 16 amino acids. The germline V gene has CDR1 MNHNS and CDR2 SASEGT. Here the CDR3 DNA reads TGTGCCAGCAGTGAATGGGCCAGTATATCCGCCTACGAGCAGTACTTC. Translation: CASSEWASISAYEQYF.

This clonotype was counted a single time. This chain connects TRBV10-3 to TRBJ2-3; possible D gene TRBD2, 5 bases. This CDR3 contains 16 residues. V was pared by 0 bases and J by 2 bases, with 12 bases between. The germline V gene encodes CDR1 ENHRY and CDR2 SYGVKD. The CDR3 DNA reads TGTGCCATCAGTGAGTCCAGAGCGGCGAACACAGATACGCAGTATTTT. This sequence encodes CAISESRAANTDTQYF.

This chain uses TRBV20-1 with TRBJ1-6; the match to TRBD1 covers 7 bases. The CDR3 runs to 13 residues. Trimming removed 6 bases from V and 7 bases from J; junction bases left unmatched: 6. CDR1 is DFQATT, CDR2 SNEGSKA, per germline (reference sequence). CDR3 coding DNA: TGCAGTGCCAGGGGACAGTCGAATTCACCCCTCCACTTT. Its translation: CSARGQSNSPLHF.

Many counts were recorded for this clonotype. This rearrangement joins TRBV7-2 to TRBJ2-5; perhaps TRBD1 as D (5 bases). V was shortened by 3 bases and J by 2 bases, with 10 bases between the two germline ends. This CDR3 spans 14 amino acids. CDR1 and CDR2 from the germline V gene are SGHTA and FQGNSA. The CDR3: CASSFRASQETQYF. DNA of the CDR3: TGTGCCAGCAGCTTCAGGGCGTCTCAAGAGACCCAGTACTTC.

This clonotype was seen once. J is TRBJ1-1 and V is TRBV3-1, with 8 bases matching TRBD1. The CDR3 extends over 14 amino acids. Losses at the gene ends were 4 bases for V and 9 bases for J; bases not matched to a gene: 10. The germline V gene has CDR1 LGHDT and CDR2 YNNKEL (reference sequence). The CDR3 reads CASSRDGTGSKAFF. In DNA form, the CDR3 reads TGTGCCAGCAGCCGGGACGGGACAGGTAGTAAAGCTTTCTTT.

This rearrangement joins TRBV7-9 to TRBJ2-5; D could derive from TRBD1 or TRBD2 (5 bases each). This CDR3 spans 17 amino acids. Trimming removed 6 bases at V and 11 bases at J, with 31 bases between. CDR1 SEHNR and CDR2 FQNEAQ come from the germline V gene (reference sequence). For the CDR3, the DNA is TGTGCCAGCAGTTTCCACCCCGGGACCAGGAGATACAATGAGCAGTACTTC. It is translated as CASSFHPGTRRYNEQYF.

J is TRBJ2-7 and V is TRBV3-1; weak D call: TRBD2 (6 bases). V lost 2 bases and J lost 1, with 12 bases in between. CDR3 size: 15 residues. Germline V gives CDR1 LGHDT, CDR2 YNNKEL (reference sequence). CDR3 sequence: CASSQWLAPSYEQYF. DNA of the CDR3: TGTGCCAGCAGCCAATGGCTAGCGCCTTCCTACGAGCAGTACTTC.

In its sample, this clonotype was seen once. V gene TRBV4-2 combines with J gene TRBJ2-3; 10 bases align to TRBD2. Germline values: CDR1 LGHNA, CDR2 YNFKEQ. Losses at the gene ends were 0 bases for V and 0 bases for J; bases not matched to a gene: 12. The CDR3 is 20 residues long. CDR3 sequence: CASSQELAGVATSSTDTQYF. The CDR3 DNA reads as TGTGCCAGCAGCCAAGAGCTAGCGGGGGTTGCAACGTCTAGCACAGATACGCAGTATTTT.

This chain joins TRBV3-1 and TRBJ2-4; tentatively, D is TRBD1 (6 bases). TRBJ2-7 explains the end of the DNA better; the J call may be wrong. The CDR3 sequence is 12 residues long. The V gene's germline CDR1 is LGHDT and CDR2 YNNKEL (reference sequence). The CDR3 sequence is CASSQRGSEQYF. Here the CDR3 DNA reads TGTGCCAGCAGCCAAAGGGGGTCCGAGCAGTACTTC.

CDR3 nucleotides: TGTGCCAGCAGCCGACGGACTAGCGGGGGCCCGAACACCGGGGAGCTGTTTTTT. Its protein product is CASSRRTSGGPNTGELFF. This chain connects TRBV12-3 or TRBV12-4 to TRBJ2-2, with TRBD2 matching over 13 bases. The V gene end was trimmed by 6 bases and the J gene end by 0 bases; junction bases not matched to a gene: 7. CDR3 length equals 18 residues.

The gene calls are TRBV4-1 and TRBJ1-5, with 7 bases identical to TRBD1. V trimming: 0 bases; J trimming: 7 bases; junction bases outside the gene matches: 9. Germline CDR1 MGHRA, CDR2 YSYEKL. The CDR3 totals 16 residues. CDR3 nucleotides: TGCGCCAGCAGCCAAGATTGGGCCCAGGGGGGACAGCCCCAGCATTTT. It encodes CASSQDWAQGGQPQHF.

The table lists this clonotype with a few counts. This chain uses TRBV7-3 with TRBJ2-3; 10 bases are a match to TRBD2. The CDR3 extends over 16 amino acids. Unmatched junction bases numbered 10, after V lost 6 bases and J lost 4 bases. Germline V gives CDR1 SGHTA, CDR2 FQGTGA. CDR3 loop: CASSLTGTSGADTQYF. In nucleotides, the CDR3 is TGTGCCAGCAGTCTTACTGGTACTAGCGGGGCAGATACGCAGTATTTT.

The CDR3 spells CSARSRVGRTDTQYF. In DNA form, the CDR3 reads TGCAGTGCTAGATCCAGGGTTGGCCGCACAGATACGCAGTATTTT. This sequence joins TRBV20-1 and TRBJ2-3; tentative D call: TRBD1 (5 bases). Germline CDR1 is DFQATT and CDR2 is SNEGSKA (reference sequence). V was pared by 2 bases and J by 1 base, with 13 bases between. This CDR3 spans 15 amino acids.

V usage is TRBV25-1 and J usage is TRBJ1-4; D might be TRBD1 (6 bases). Trimming took off 6 bases at V and 7 bases at J, with 15 bases between the two ends. Germline CDR1 is MGHDK and CDR2 is SYGVNS. The CDR3 has 14 residues. The DNA for the CDR3 is TGTGCCAGCAGGGAGGACAGCGGAGGTGAAAAACTGTTTTTT. It translates to CASREDSGGEKLFF. Using reference TRBV25-1 and TRBJ1-4 for the parts outside the CDR3, the full variable domain is EADIYQTPRYLVIGTGKKITLECSQTMGHDKMYWYQQDPGMELHLIHYSYGVNSTEKGDLSSESTVSRIRTEHFPLTLESARPSHTSQYLCASREDSGGEKLFFGSGTQLSVL.

The chain employs TRBV29-1 and TRBJ2-3; 9 positions match TRBD2. The V and J ends lost 7 bases and 9 bases, in that order; junction bases with no gene match: 8. CDR3 length equals 12 residues. Germline V CDR1 and CDR2: SQVTM, ANQGSEA. CDR3 nucleotides: TGCAGCGCCGGACTAGCGCGGGAGACGCAGTATTTT. It codes for CSAGLARETQYF.